These T cell receptor beta chains were read from a single sample in a study of siplizumab effects on memory and regulatory T cells. Generated by immunoSEQ multiplex PCR, the TCRdb table keeps only in-frame clones and is missing some. The sample holds about 91,000 clones; over 95% are singletons and the top ten take 0.031%. The material sequenced was naive CD4+ T cells sorted from blood. Every receptor here comes from a human donor in good health. The CDR3 runs from the conserved cysteine through the conserved F or W. The D gene is left open where the match is weak. Some rows have no size entry. The others give once, few or many, or a class for an expanded clone.

cdr3_aa	cdr3_nt	cdr3_length	d_call	clone_size	v_call	j_call
CASSLGAGQGFSYEQYF	TGTGCCAGCAGCTTGGGGGCTGGACAGGGGTTCTCCTACGAGCAGTACTTC	17	TRBD1	-	TRBV5-5	TRBJ2-7
CSVLQQGKTDTGELFF	TGCAGCGTTCTACAACAGGGGAAGACCGACACCGGGGAGCTGTTTTTT	16	TRBD1	-	TRBV29-1	TRBJ2-2
CASSLRGQFTGELFF	TGCGCCAGCAGCTTGAGAGGACAGTTCACCGGGGAGCTGTTTTTT	15	-	-	TRBV5-1	TRBJ2-2
CASSLANYGYTF	TGTGCCAGCAGTCTAGCTAACTATGGCTACACCTTC	12	-	-	TRBV25-1	TRBJ1-2
CATSRDWVSPYEQYF	TGTGCCACCAGCAGAGATTGGGTTTCGCCCTACGAGCAGTACTTC	15	-	-	TRBV15	TRBJ2-7
CASSSGTPLSYEQYF	TGTGCCAGCAGCTCTGGGACGCCACTATCCTACGAGCAGTACTTC	15	-	-	TRBV7-2	TRBJ2-7
CASSLRGTHPKNFNQPQHF	TGTGCCAGCAGTTTACGCGGGACGCACCCGAAAAATTTCAATCAGCCCCAGCATTTT	19	-	-	TRBV27	TRBJ1-5
CSVHGGYGYTF	TGCAGCGTTCACGGCGGCTATGGCTACACCTTC	11	-	once	TRBV29-1	TRBJ1-2
CASSLDPGGRYEQYF	TGTGCCAGCAGCTTAGATCCGGGGGGCCGGTACGAGCAGTACTTC	15	-	-	TRBV7-6	TRBJ2-7
CASSLFWESNYGYTF	TGTGCCAGCAGCTTGTTCTGGGAATCTAACTATGGCTACACCTTC	15	-	-	TRBV5-4	TRBJ1-2
CASSQELTATDTQYF	TGCGCCAGCAGCCAAGAACTGACGGCTACAGATACGCAGTATTTT	15	-	-	TRBV4-3	TRBJ2-3
CAWSVRLRETQYF	TGTGCCTGGAGTGTACGGCTTAGGGAGACCCAGTACTTC	13	-	-	TRBV30	TRBJ2-5
CASSYGQSYEQYF	TGTGCCAGCAGTTACGGCCAGTCCTACGAGCAGTACTTC	13	-	-	TRBV6-5	TRBJ2-7
CASSRGGFNQPQHF	TGCGCCAGCAGCCGAGGGGGGTTCAATCAGCCCCAGCATTTT	14	-	-	TRBV5-1	TRBJ1-5
CASRSQGDYNSPLHF	TGTGCCAGCAGGTCACAGGGTGACTATAATTCACCCCTCCACTTT	15	-	-	TRBV27	TRBJ1-6
CASSQGTSGGASNEQFF	TGCGCCAGCAGCCAGGGGACTAGCGGGGGGGCGTCGAATGAGCAGTTCTTC	17	TRBD2	-	TRBV4-1	TRBJ2-1
CASSVEGGTYNEQFF	TGTGCCAGCAGCGTAGAGGGGGGCACCTACAATGAGCAGTTCTTC	15	-	-	TRBV9	TRBJ2-1
CASSIPQGTYGYTF	TGTGCCAGTAGTATCCCCCAGGGGACCTATGGCTACACCTTC	14	-	-	TRBV19	TRBJ1-2
CASSQGLDQPQHF	TGTGCCAGCAGCCAGGGGTTGGATCAGCCCCAGCATTTT	13	-	-	TRBV14	TRBJ1-5
CASSSQGGGYTF	TGTGCCAGCAGTTCCCAGGGGGGAGGCTACACCTTC	12	TRBD1	-	TRBV27	TRBJ1-2
CATTDVVNTEAFF	TGTGCCACTACGGACGTAGTGAACACTGAAGCTTTCTTT	13	-	-	TRBV28	TRBJ1-1
CSVFTLGQGTWDTEAFF	TGCAGCGTTTTTACTCTGGGGCAGGGGACGTGGGACACTGAAGCTTTCTTT	17	-	-	TRBV29-1	TRBJ1-1
CASTDRGQANYGYTF	TGTGCCAGTACTGACAGGGGGCAAGCTAACTATGGCTACACCTTC	15	TRBD1	-	TRBV28	TRBJ1-2
CASSPMLGTDTQYF	TGTGCCAGCTCACCAATGCTTGGCACAGATACGCAGTATTTT	14	-	-	TRBV18	TRBJ2-3
CASSLAGGGQNTGELFF	TGCGCCAGCAGCTTGGCCGGTGGGGGGCAGAACACCGGGGAGCTGTTTTTT	17	-	once	TRBV5-1	TRBJ2-2
CSVDQLGDRGNTEAFF	TGCAGCGTTGATCAGCTGGGGGACAGGGGGAACACTGAAGCTTTCTTT	16	TRBD1	-	TRBV29-1	TRBJ1-1
CASSLWSSGGAMLFF	TGTGCCAGCAGTTTATGGTCTAGCGGGGGGGCGATGCTGTTTTTT	15	TRBD2	-	TRBV27	TRBJ2-2
CAWRGAVDNSPLHF	TGTGCCTGGAGGGGGGCGGTAGATAATTCACCCCTCCACTTT	14	-	-	TRBV30	TRBJ1-6
CSVASGQGIYGYAF	TGCAGCGTTGCGTCCGGACAGGGGATATATGGCTACGCCTTC	14	TRBD1	-	TRBV29-1	TRBJ1-2
CASSNQASNYGYTF	TGTGCCAGCTCAAACCAGGCATCTAACTATGGCTACACCTTC	14	-	-	TRBV18	TRBJ1-2